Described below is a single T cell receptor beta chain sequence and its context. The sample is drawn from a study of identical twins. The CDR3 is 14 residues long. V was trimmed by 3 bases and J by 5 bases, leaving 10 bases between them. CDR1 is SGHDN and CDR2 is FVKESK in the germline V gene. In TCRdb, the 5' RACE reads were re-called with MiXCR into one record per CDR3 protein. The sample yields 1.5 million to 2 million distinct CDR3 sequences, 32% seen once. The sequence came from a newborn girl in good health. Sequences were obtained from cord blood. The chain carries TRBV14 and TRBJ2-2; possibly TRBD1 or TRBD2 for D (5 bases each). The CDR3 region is CASSHGDPTGELFF. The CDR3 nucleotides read TGTGCCAGCAGCCATGGGGACCCTACCGGGGAGCTGTTTTTT.